Each of the 14 T cell receptor beta chains below was sequenced from the same sample in a study of T cells after yellow fever vaccination. TCRdb redid the calling of the 5' RACE reads with MiXCR, one entry per CDR3 protein. The sample records approximately 150,000 distinct CDR3 sequences, about a tenth being singletons. The input for sequencing was CD8+ T cells sorted from PBMCs, taken 45 days after the yellow fever booster vaccination. Receptor source: a man between 18 and 35 years old who received the YFV17D yellow fever vaccine.

This clonotype was seen many times. This rearrangement joins TRBV25-1 to TRBJ1-1; a weak D match, TRBD1 (6 bases). The V gene's germline CDR1 is MGHDK and CDR2 SYGVNS. This CDR3 is 13 amino acids long. Trimming left V 5 bases short and J 1 base short, with 8 bases between. CDR3 sequence reads: CASSPRGNTEAFF. The CDR3 DNA sequence: TGTGCCAGCAGTCCCAGGGGGAACACTGAAGCTTTCTTT.

This clonotype was found a few times. The rearrangement uses TRBV14 and TRBJ2-1; D not certain. V dropped 8 bases and J dropped 2 bases, with 25 bases sitting between them. This CDR3 region has 18 residues. Germline-derived CDR1 and CDR2 are SGHDN and FVKESK. The CDR3 DNA reads TGTGCCAGCTCCAATAGATTTCTCAGTAGCCGAACCTACAATGAGCAGTTCTTC. It translates to CASSNRFLSSRTYNEQFF.

The chain links TRBV4-3 to TRBJ2-1; D remains unclear. V dropped 0 bases and J dropped 4 bases, with 10 bases sitting between them. Germline lookup yields CDR1 LGHNA and CDR2 YSLEER. The length of the CDR3 is 15 residues. This CDR3 is CASSQDTIGYNEQFF. In DNA form, the CDR3 reads TGCGCCAGCAGCCAAGATACGATCGGATACAATGAGCAGTTCTTC.

This clonotype was picked up many times. The V call is TRBV7-9, the J call TRBJ2-7; weak D call: TRBD1 (6 bases). The germline V and J ends were trimmed by 5 bases and 0 bases, with 14 bases remaining between them. Germline lookup yields CDR1 SEHNR and CDR2 FQNEAQ (reference sequence). The CDR3 consists of 15 residues. CDR3: CASSETGPSSYEQYF. CDR3 DNA sequence: TGTGCCAGCAGCGAGACAGGCCCGAGCTCCTACGAGCAGTACTTC.

The rearrangement joins TRBV19 to TRBJ2-1; D gene unclear. The CDR3 sequence is 15 residues long. Germline V gene sequence: CDR1 LNHDA, CDR2 SQIVND (reference sequence). Deletions cut 5 bases from V and 0 bases from J, with 11 bases between. The CDR3 DNA sequence: TGTGCCAGTAGTGACGCCCCTAGCTCCTACAATGAGCAGTTCTTC. It yields the protein CASSDAPSSYNEQFF. The full variable domain, its missing parts supplied by reference TRBV19 and TRBJ2-1, is DGGITQSPKYLFRKEGQNVTLSCEQNLNHDAMYWYRQDPGQGLRLIYYSQIVNDFQKGDIAEGYSVSREKKESFPLTVTSAQKNPTAFYLCASSDAPSSYNEQFFGPGTRLTVL.

The chain uses TRBV27 and TRBJ2-3; perhaps TRBD1 as D (6 bases). Germline V gene data show CDR1 as MNHEY and CDR2 as SMNVEV (reference sequence). Trimming removed 4 bases at V and 2 bases at J, with 7 bases between. The CDR3 extends over 13 amino acids. The CDR3 DNA follows: TGTGCCAGCAGTTGGGGGCCCACAGATACGCAGTATTTT. Translation gives CASSWGPTDTQYF.

The chain links TRBV3-1 to TRBJ2-5, with TRBD2 identical over 10 bases. J gave up 13 bases and V 6 bases, and 8 bases lay outside the gene matches. Germline CDR1 reads LGHDT; CDR2 reads YNNKEL (reference sequence). This CDR3 is 12 amino acids long. In DNA form, the CDR3 reads TGTGCCAGCAGGAAGGGAACTAGCGGGGTGTACTTC. Its translation is CASRKGTSGVYF.

This clonotype has just a few counts. The rearrangement uses TRBV9 and TRBJ2-3; no clear D gene. Germline CDR1 reads SGDLS; CDR2 reads YYNGEE. V lost 0 bases, J lost 1 base, and 3 bases lay in between. The CDR3 runs to 13 residues. The CDR3: CASSVVGTDTQYF. In DNA form, the CDR3 reads TGTGCCAGCAGCGTAGTTGGCACAGATACGCAGTATTTT.

The chain employs TRBV7-9 and TRBJ2-5; 8 bases agree with TRBD2. After removal of 6 bases from V and 5 bases from J, the junction contained 11 bases not matched to a gene. CDR1 is SEHNR, CDR2 FQNEAQ, per germline (reference sequence). The CDR3 runs to 15 residues. CDR3 sequence: CASSWTGGAQETQYF. The CDR3 region has the DNA TGTGCCAGCAGTTGGACGGGAGGGGCGCAGGAGACCCAGTACTTC.

The V call is TRBV5-6, the J call TRBJ2-7; D might be TRBD1 (6 bases). V was clipped by 1 base and J by 6 bases, with 14 bases between them. Germline CDR1 is SGHDT and CDR2 is YYEEEE. This CDR3 contains 14 residues. CDR3 amino acids: CASSLRNRAGEQYV. For the CDR3, the DNA is TGTGCCAGCAGCTTGAGGAACAGGGCGGGCGAGCAGTACGTC.

This clonotype appeared a few times. This chain uses TRBV7-3 with TRBJ2-3; either TRBD1 or TRBD2 may supply D (5 bases each). V shed 2 bases and J shed 5 bases, with 17 bases lying between them. This CDR3 comprises 16 residues. Per germline, CDR1 SGHTA and CDR2 FQGTGA. The CDR3 sequence is CASSLLRRERRDTQYF. The CDR3 coding sequence is TGTGCCAGCAGCTTACTACGCAGGGAGAGGAGAGATACGCAGTATTTT.

In regard to this clonotype: Given a much more abundant clone one base away, this may be a read error. In DNA, the CDR3 is TGCGCCAGCAGCCAAGTACAGGGGACGGATACGGAGTATTTT. Translation: CASSQVQGTDTEYF. V is TRBV4-1 and J is TRBJ2-3, with TRBD1 matching over 7 bases. The length of the CDR3 is 14 residues. Germline V gene data show CDR1 as MGHRA and CDR2 as YSYEKL.

There are a few counts of this clonotype. In this CDR3 the conserved last residue, phenylalanine or tryptophan, is missing, so a read error is likely. The DNA is left out, because the CDR3 cannot be placed on it with certainty; the CDR3 is given as TCRdb lists it. The chain employs TRBV5-6 and TRBJ2-1; the D call in the table, TRBD2, was not verified against the DNA. The CDR3 is made up of 8 amino acids, end residues included. Germline loops: CDR1 SGHDT, CDR2 YYEEEE. This chain's CDR3 is CASSILPS.

This clonotype was found a few times. The chain combines TRBV4-3 with TRBJ2-3; the D gene is possibly TRBD1 (5 bases). CDR3 length: 15 amino acids. V lost 2 bases to trimming and J lost 0 bases, with 9 bases between them. CDR1 and CDR2 (germline): LGHNA, YSLEER. CDR3 DNA: TGCGCCAGCAGCCAACTACAGGAGAGCACAGATACGCAGTATTTT. As protein: CASSQLQESTDTQYF.